These 32 T cell receptor beta chains came from one sample sequenced in a study of T cells expressing NK-cell markers (dated by TCRdb to the early 2020s). The library was built by means of 5' RACE. The listed sequencing device is Illumina HiSeq 2000. Following reprocessing of the reads by TCRdb, the data hold one row per CDR3 protein sequence and no DNA is available. The table for this sample lists 250,000 to 300,000 distinct CDR3 sequences. Approximately 0.42% of the sample comes from the top ten. The material sequenced was blood T cells: a sorted CD56 or NKG2C T cell subset, CD4+ or CD8+ T cells, or bulk PBMC T cells (not recorded which). The receptor source for this set is a man younger than 35 in good health. Donor details come from another sample of the same person, matched by shared clones.

V usage is TRBV30 and J usage is TRBJ2-1; TCRdb returns TRBD1, unconfirmable since there is no DNA. This CDR3 contains 13 residues. Germline V gives CDR1 GTSNPN, CDR2 SVGIG (reference sequence). This CDR3 is CAWSWKGADEQFF.

The J gene is TRBJ2-7, the V gene TRBV10-3; TCRdb selects TRBD2, and the lack of DNA leaves this call unchecked. The germline V gene has CDR1 ENHRY and CDR2 SYGVKD. The CDR3 consists of 15 residues. CDR3 sequence: CAISDGVGEAYEQYF.

The chain uses TRBV5-1 and TRBJ2-5; TCRdb reports TRBD1, a call that lacks DNA to check it against. The CDR3 is 15 residues long. CDR1 is SGHRS and CDR2 is YFSETQ in the germline V gene. The CDR3 sequence: CASSLGGTGQETQYF.

The chain carries TRBV19 and TRBJ2-5. The CDR3 has 13 amino acids. CDR1 and CDR2 from the germline V gene are LNHDA and SQIVND (reference sequence). This CDR3 reads CASSIVNQETQYF. The entire variable domain, with the rest obtained from reference TRBV19 and TRBJ2-5, is as follows: DGGITQSPKYLFRKEGQNVTLSCEQNLNHDAMYWYRQDPGQGLRLIYYSQIVNDFQKGDIAEGYSVSREKKESFPLTVTSAQKNPTAFYLCASSIVNQETQYFGPGTRLLVL.

The chain links TRBV6-2 or TRBV6-3 to TRBJ2-3; TCRdb returns TRBD2, unconfirmable since there is no DNA. The CDR3 consists of 18 residues. The V gene's germline CDR1 is MNHEY and CDR2 SVGEGT. The CDR3 is CASSFRTSGSMGTDTQYF.

V and J are TRBV5-1 and TRBJ1-3. This CDR3 has 16 residues. Germline V gives CDR1 SGHRS, CDR2 YFSETQ. This chain's CDR3 is CASSLGPTEGGNTIYF.

The chain uses TRBV10-1 and TRBJ2-2. The CDR3 runs 14 residues. Per germline, CDR1 WNHNN and CDR2 SYGVQD (reference sequence). The CDR3: CASNHDGNTGELFF.

This chain uses TRBV6-2 or TRBV6-3 with TRBJ1-6; absent DNA, TCRdb's TRBD1 call cannot be checked. The V gene's germline CDR1 is MNHEY and CDR2 SVGEGT. The CDR3 is 12 amino acids. The chain's CDR3 is CASSSVGSPLHF.

This chain links TRBV11-2 with TRBJ2-2; TCRdb outputs TRBD1, but without DNA this stays unchecked. The CDR3 runs to 15 residues. Germline V gene lookup returns CDR1 SGHAT and CDR2 FQNNGV. CDR3 protein: CASSLNWGARRELFF. Using reference TRBV11-2 and TRBJ2-2 for the parts outside the CDR3, the full variable domain is EAGVAQSPRYKIIEKRQSVAFWCNPISGHATLYWYQQILGQGPKLLIQFQNNGVVDDSQLPKDRFSAERLKGVDSTLKIQPAKLEDSAVYLCASSLNWGARRELFFGEGSRLTVL.

V and J are TRBV7-8 and TRBJ1-5; TCRdb selects TRBD1, and the lack of DNA leaves this call unchecked. The CDR3 runs to 17 residues. The V gene's germline CDR1 is SGHVS and CDR2 FQNEAQ. CDR3 in amino acids: CVSSHPGQGHRNQPQHF.

The chain joins TRBV12-3 or TRBV12-4 to TRBJ2-3. The CDR3 extends over 16 amino acids. CDR3 residues: CASSLLSISSTDTQYF.

The chain is built from TRBV28 and TRBJ2-5; no DNA is available, so the TRBD1 call from TCRdb remains unchecked. In germline, CDR1 is MDHEN, CDR2 SYDVKM. There are 14 residues in the CDR3. The CDR3 loop reads CASSMDRGRETQYF.

This chain joins TRBV12-3 or TRBV12-4 and TRBJ1-2; there is no DNA to check the TCRdb D call of TRBD1. The CDR3 contains 15 residues. CDR3 in amino acids: CASSLSGGGVNGYTF.

The chain uses TRBV12-3 or TRBV12-4 and TRBJ2-2; TCRdb's D gene call, TRBD1, goes unchecked for lack of DNA. The CDR3 extends over 15 amino acids. Here the CDR3 reads CASRIGQLNTGELFF.

The chain's CDR3 is CAISGTGTDTQYF. V and J are TRBV10-3 and TRBJ2-3; the D call from TCRdb, TRBD1, cannot be confirmed without DNA. This CDR3 spans 13 amino acids. Germline V CDR1 and CDR2: ENHRY, SYGVKD.

V usage is TRBV20-1 and J usage is TRBJ2-4; the D gene TCRdb calls, TRBD2, cannot be checked with no DNA. Germline V CDR1 and CDR2: DFQATT, SNEGSKA (reference sequence). This CDR3 region has 14 residues. CDR3 amino acids: CSVGGREAKNIQYF.

The genes are TRBV9 and TRBJ2-1; TCRdb outputs TRBD1, but without DNA this stays unchecked. CDR1 is SGDLS, CDR2 YYNGEE, per germline. The CDR3 covers 15 residues. The CDR3 loop is CASSVAGQGLNEQFF.

V and J are TRBV6-5 and TRBJ2-1; as DNA is missing, the TRBD1 call by TCRdb cannot be tested. CDR1 is MNHEY, CDR2 SVGAGI, per germline. The CDR3 is 18 amino acids. The CDR3 loop is CASSYSGQGWRSYNEQFF.

The rearrangement joins TRBV20-1 to TRBJ2-7. This CDR3 contains 17 residues. Germline lookup yields CDR1 DFQATT and CDR2 SNEGSKA (reference sequence). CDR3 sequence: CSAKKNTGAGTYHEQYF.

The CDR3 loop reads CASSVGPGTENYEQYF. This sequence joins TRBV9 and TRBJ2-7; TCRdb's assignment of TRBD1 cannot be checked, as there is no DNA. Germline CDR1 SGDLS, CDR2 YYNGEE. There are 16 residues in the CDR3.

V is TRBV5-1 and J is TRBJ2-3; TCRdb picks TRBD2, but there is no DNA to check that call. This CDR3 region has 16 residues. Germline values: CDR1 SGHRS, CDR2 YFSETQ. CDR3 in amino acids: CASSRRSSGTTDTQYF.

The V gene is TRBV4-1, the J gene TRBJ2-2. Germline CDR1 is MGHRA and CDR2 is YSYEKL. CDR3 size: 16 residues. The CDR3 is CASSDLPSGITGELFF.

The chain uses TRBV12-3 or TRBV12-4 and TRBJ2-5; TCRdb calls TRBD1, which cannot be checked without DNA. The CDR3 length is 14 residues. This CDR3 reads CASSLRDRGSGQYF.

The CDR3 protein is CASSRREGHQPQHF. V and J are TRBV7-2 and TRBJ1-5. There are 14 residues in the CDR3. CDR1 and CDR2 (germline): SGHTA, FQGNSA.

CDR3 sequence reads: CASSPKSPGLAGGEPHNEQFF. The J gene is TRBJ2-1, the V gene TRBV27; TCRdb calls TRBD2, which cannot be checked without DNA. CDR1 and CDR2 (germline): MNHEY, SMNVEV (reference sequence). This CDR3 has 21 residues.

The CDR3 protein is CASSPLGDNEQFF. The chain joins TRBV18 to TRBJ2-1. This CDR3 is built from 13 residues. In germline, CDR1 is KGHSH, CDR2 LQKENI.

The rearrangement joins TRBV5-1 to TRBJ2-1; TCRdb indicates TRBD2, and absent DNA this call remains unverified. The CDR3 consists of 14 residues. Germline lookup yields CDR1 SGHRS and CDR2 YFSETQ. The CDR3 sequence is CASSSSGKGNEQFF.

The V and J genes are TRBV6-1 and TRBJ2-2; with no DNA, the TCRdb D assignment of TRBD2 cannot be verified. There are 14 residues in the CDR3. CDR1 and CDR2 from the germline V gene are MNHNS and SASEGT. CDR3: CAISPSGGSAELFF.

V is TRBV4-1 and J is TRBJ1-1. The CDR3 consists of 15 residues. CDR1 MGHRA and CDR2 YSYEKL come from the germline V gene. The CDR3 protein is CASSQGEVGRTEAFF.

V is TRBV2 and J is TRBJ2-3; the TCRdb call, TRBD1, lacks DNA for checking. Germline CDR1 and CDR2: SNHLY and FYNNEI. This CDR3 region has 13 residues. CDR3 loop: CASRGTSADTQYF.

The CDR3 here is CAWSIWTGGFGYTF. The chain recombines TRBV30 with TRBJ1-2; no DNA is available, so the TRBD1 call from TCRdb remains unchecked. From germline, CDR1 is GTSNPN and CDR2 SVGIG (reference sequence). There are 14 residues in the CDR3.

This chain joins TRBV12-3 or TRBV12-4 and TRBJ1-2; TCRdb lists TRBD1, though no DNA is available to test this call. This CDR3 contains 15 residues. The CDR3 protein is CASTGFPDPNYGYTF.